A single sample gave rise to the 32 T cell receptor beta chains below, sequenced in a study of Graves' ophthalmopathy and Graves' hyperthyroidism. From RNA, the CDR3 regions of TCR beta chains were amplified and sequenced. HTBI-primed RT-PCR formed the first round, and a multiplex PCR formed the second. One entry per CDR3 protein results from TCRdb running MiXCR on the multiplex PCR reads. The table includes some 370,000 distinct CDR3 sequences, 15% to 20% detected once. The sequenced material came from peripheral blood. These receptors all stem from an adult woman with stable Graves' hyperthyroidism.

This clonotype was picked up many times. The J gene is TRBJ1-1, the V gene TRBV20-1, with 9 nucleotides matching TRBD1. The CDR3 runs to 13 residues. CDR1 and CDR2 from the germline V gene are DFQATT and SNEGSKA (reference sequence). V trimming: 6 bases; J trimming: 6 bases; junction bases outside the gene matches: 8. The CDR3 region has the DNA TGCAGTGCATCCGGGACAGGGCTTGCTGAAGCTTTCTTT. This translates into CSASGTGLAEAFF.

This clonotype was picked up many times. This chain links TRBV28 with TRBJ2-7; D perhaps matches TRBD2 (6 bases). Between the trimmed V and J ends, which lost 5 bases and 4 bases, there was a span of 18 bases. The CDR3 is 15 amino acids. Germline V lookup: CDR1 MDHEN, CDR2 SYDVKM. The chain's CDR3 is CASSRGRGAGYEQYF. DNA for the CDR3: TGTGCCAGCAGTCGGGGGAGAGGGGCTGGGTACGAGCAGTACTTC.

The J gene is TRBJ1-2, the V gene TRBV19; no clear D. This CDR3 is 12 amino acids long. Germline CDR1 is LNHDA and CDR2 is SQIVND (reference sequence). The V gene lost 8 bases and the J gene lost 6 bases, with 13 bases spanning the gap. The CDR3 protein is CASRTGYNGYTF. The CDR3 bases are TGTGCCAGTCGGACTGGATATAATGGCTACACCTTC.

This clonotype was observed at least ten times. The CDR3 spells CASSDVAGIGNQPQHF. The CDR3 nucleotides read TGTGCCAGCAGTGATGTTGCGGGAATCGGCAATCAGCCCCAGCATTTT. The V and J genes are TRBV2 and TRBJ1-5; D gene unclear. Between the trimmed V and J ends, which lost 3 bases and 2 bases, there was a span of 14 bases. Germline assignment: CDR1 SNHLY and CDR2 FYNNEI. This CDR3 has 16 residues.

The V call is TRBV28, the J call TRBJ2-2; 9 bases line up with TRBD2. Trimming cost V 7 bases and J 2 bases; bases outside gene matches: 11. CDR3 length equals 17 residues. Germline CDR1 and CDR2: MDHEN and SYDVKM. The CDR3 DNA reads TGTGCCAGCACCTCTCCGACTAGCGGATTTAACACCGGGGAGCTGTTTTTT. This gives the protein CASTSPTSGFNTGELFF.

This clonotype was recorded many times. The CDR3 DNA follows: TGCGCCAGCAGCTTAACCGGGACAGTGGACTACGAGCAGTACTTC. Protein product: CASSLTGTVDYEQYF. V gene TRBV5-1 combines with J gene TRBJ2-7, with TRBD1 matching 7 bases. The CDR3 spans 15 residues. Losses at the gene ends were 2 bases for V and 3 bases for J; bases not matched to a gene: 8. Germline CDR1 reads SGHRS; CDR2 reads YFSETQ.

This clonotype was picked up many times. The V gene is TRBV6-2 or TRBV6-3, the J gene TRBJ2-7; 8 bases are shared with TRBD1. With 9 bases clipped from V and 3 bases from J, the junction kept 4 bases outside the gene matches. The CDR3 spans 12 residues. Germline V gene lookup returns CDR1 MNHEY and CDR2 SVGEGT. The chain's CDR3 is CASSGGYYEQYF. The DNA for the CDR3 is TGTGCCAGTTCAGGGGGCTACTACGAGCAGTACTTC.

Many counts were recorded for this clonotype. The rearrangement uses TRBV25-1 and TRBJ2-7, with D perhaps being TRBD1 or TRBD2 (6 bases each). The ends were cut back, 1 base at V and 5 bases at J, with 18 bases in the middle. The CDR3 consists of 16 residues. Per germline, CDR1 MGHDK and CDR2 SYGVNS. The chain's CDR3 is CASSEWEGQGRNEQYF. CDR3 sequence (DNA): TGTGCCAGCAGTGAATGGGAAGGGCAGGGGAGGAACGAGCAGTACTTC.

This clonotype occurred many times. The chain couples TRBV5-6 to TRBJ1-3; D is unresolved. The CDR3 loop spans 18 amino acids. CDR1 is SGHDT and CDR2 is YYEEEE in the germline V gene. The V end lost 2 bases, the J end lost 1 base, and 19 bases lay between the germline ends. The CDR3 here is CASSLGWQIINSGNTIYF. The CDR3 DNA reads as TGTGCCAGCAGCTTAGGTTGGCAGATAATCAATTCTGGAAACACCATATATTTT.

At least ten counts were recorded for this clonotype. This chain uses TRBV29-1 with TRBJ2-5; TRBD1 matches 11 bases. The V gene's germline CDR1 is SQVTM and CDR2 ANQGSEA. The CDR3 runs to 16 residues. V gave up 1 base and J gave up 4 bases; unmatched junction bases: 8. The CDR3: CSVEGTGGLGRETQYF. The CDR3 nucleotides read TGCAGCGTTGAAGGGACAGGGGGCCTAGGTCGAGAGACCCAGTACTTC.

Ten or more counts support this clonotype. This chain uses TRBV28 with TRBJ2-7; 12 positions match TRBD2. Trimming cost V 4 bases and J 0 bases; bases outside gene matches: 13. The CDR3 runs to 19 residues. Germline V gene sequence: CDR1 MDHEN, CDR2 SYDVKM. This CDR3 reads CASSYTGLAGGRSSYEQYF. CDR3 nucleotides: TGTGCCAGCAGTTACACCGGCCTAGCGGGAGGGAGGAGCTCCTACGAGCAGTACTTC.

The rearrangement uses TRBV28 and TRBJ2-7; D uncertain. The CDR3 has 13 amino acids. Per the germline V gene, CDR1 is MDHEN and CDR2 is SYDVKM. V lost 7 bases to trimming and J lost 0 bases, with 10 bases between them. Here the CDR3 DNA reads TGTGCCAGCATCCGCGGTAGCTCCTACGAGCAGTACTTC. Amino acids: CASIRGSSYEQYF.

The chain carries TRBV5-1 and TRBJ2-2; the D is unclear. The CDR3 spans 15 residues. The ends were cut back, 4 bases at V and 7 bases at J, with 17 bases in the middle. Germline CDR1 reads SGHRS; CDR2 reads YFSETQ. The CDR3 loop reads CASSLRHASLGELFF. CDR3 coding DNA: TGCGCCAGCAGCCTACGACATGCTTCGCTCGGGGAGCTGTTTTTT. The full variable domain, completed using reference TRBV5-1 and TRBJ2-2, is KAGVTQTPRYLIKTRGQQVTLSCSPISGHRSVSWYQQTPGQGLQFLFEYFSETQRNKGNFPGRFSGRQFSNSRSEMNVSTLELGDSALYLCASSLRHASLGELFFGEGSRLTVL.

CDR3 sequence (DNA): TGTGCCAGCAGTCCCTCGCTTAGCGGGACATACGAGCAGTACTTC. Translated, it gives CASSPSLSGTYEQYF. The chain carries TRBV6-2 or TRBV6-3 and TRBJ2-7; 8 bases agree with TRBD2. Germline loops: CDR1 MNHEY, CDR2 SVGEGT. V trimming: 5 bases; J trimming: 4 bases; junction bases outside the gene matches: 10. The CDR3 extends over 15 amino acids.

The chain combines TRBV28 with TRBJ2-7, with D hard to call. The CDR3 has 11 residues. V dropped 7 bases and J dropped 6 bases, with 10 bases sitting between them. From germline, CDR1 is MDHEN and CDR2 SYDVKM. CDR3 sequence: CASTKWGEQYF. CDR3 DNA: TGTGCCAGCACCAAATGGGGCGAGCAGTACTTC.

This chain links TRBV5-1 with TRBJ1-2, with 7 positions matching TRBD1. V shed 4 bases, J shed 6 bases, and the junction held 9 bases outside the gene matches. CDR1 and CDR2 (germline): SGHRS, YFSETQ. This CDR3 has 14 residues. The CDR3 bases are TGCGCCAGCAGCGTTGGGACAGCAGGTGATGGCTACACCTTC. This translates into CASSVGTAGDGYTF.

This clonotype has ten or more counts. DNA for the CDR3: TGTGCCAGCAGACCGACAGGGAGGGGACTCGAGCAGTACTTC. It yields the protein CASRPTGRGLEQYF. The gene calls are TRBV12-3 or TRBV12-4 and TRBJ2-7; D might be TRBD1 or TRBD2, each matching 7 bases. This CDR3 spans 14 amino acids. V was cut by 6 bases and J by 6 bases, with 18 bases left in between.

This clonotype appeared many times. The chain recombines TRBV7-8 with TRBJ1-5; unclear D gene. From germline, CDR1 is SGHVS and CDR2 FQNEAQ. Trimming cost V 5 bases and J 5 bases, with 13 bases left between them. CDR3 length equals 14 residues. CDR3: CASSSVGFDQPQHF. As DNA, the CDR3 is TGTGCCAGCAGCAGCGTCGGTTTCGATCAGCCCCAGCATTTT.

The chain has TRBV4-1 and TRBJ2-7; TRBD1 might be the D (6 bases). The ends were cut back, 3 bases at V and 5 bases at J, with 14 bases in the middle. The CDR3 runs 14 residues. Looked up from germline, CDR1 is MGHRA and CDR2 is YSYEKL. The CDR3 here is CASSQGAGVHEQYF. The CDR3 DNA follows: TGCGCCAGCAGCCAGGGAGCAGGGGTCCACGAGCAGTACTTC.

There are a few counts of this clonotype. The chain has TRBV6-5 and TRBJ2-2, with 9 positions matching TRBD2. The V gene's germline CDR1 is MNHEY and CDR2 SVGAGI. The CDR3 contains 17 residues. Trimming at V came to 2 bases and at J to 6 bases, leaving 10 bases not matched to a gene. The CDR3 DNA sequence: TGTGCCAGCAGTTACCGGGCGGGAGGGCTCCGGGCCGGGGAGCTGTTTTTT. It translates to CASSYRAGGLRAGELFF.

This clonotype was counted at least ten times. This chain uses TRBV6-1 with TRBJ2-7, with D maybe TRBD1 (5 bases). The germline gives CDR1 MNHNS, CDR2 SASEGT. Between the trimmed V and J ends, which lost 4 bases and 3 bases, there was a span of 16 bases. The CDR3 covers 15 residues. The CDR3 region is CASSVERDSYYEQYF. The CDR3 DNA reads TGTGCCAGCAGTGTTGAACGTGACAGCTACTACGAGCAGTACTTC.

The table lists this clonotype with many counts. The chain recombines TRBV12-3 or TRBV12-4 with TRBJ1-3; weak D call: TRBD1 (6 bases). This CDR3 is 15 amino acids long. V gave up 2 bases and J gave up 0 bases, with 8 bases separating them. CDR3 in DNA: TGTGCCAGCAGTTTAAAGGACAGCTCTGGAAACACCATATATTTT. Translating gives CASSLKDSSGNTIYF.

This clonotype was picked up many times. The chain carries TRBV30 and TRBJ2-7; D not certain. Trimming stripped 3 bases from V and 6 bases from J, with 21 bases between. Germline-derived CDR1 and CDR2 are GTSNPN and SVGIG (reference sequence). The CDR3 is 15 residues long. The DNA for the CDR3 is TGTGCCTGGAGCCGATATTCAGGTCTAGAAGGCGAGCAGTACTTC. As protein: CAWSRYSGLEGEQYF.

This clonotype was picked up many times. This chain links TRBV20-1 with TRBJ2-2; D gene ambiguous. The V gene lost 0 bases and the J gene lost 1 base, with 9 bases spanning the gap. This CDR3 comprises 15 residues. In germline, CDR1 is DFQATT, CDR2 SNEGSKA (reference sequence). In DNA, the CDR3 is TGCAGTGCTAGAGACTTAGGGCGGAACACCGGGGAGCTGTTTTTT. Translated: CSARDLGRNTGELFF.

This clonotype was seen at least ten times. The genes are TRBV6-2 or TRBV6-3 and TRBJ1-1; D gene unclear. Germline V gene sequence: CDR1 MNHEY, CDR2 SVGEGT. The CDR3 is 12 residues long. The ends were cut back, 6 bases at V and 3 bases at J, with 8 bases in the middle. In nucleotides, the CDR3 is TGTGCCAGCAGCCTTGGATACACTGAAGCTTTCTTT. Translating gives CASSLGYTEAFF.

In DNA, the CDR3 is TGTGCCAGCAGTTTGCCTTCGAGTCAAGGCTACACCTTC. Encoded protein: CASSLPSSQGYTF. The V gene is TRBV28, the J gene TRBJ1-2, with D hard to call. In germline, CDR1 is MDHEN, CDR2 SYDVKM. Trimming cost V 3 bases and J 8 bases, with 13 bases left between them. The CDR3 totals 13 residues.

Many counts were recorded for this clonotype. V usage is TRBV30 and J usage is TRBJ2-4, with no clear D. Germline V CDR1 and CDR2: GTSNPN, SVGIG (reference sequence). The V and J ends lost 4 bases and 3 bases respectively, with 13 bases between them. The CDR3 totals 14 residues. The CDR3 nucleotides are TGTGCCTGGAACGCAGACCGCAACAAAAACATTCAGTACTTC. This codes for CAWNADRNKNIQYF.

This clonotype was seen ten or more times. This chain's CDR3 is CATSDQGLVHSEQYF. DNA for the CDR3: TGTGCCACCAGTGATCAGGGGTTGGTACACAGCGAGCAGTACTTC. The chain carries TRBV24-1 and TRBJ2-7; a weak D match, TRBD1 (6 bases). The CDR3 covers 15 residues. Trimming took off 3 bases at V and 6 bases at J, with 17 bases between the two ends. Germline V gives CDR1 KGHDR, CDR2 SFDVKD.

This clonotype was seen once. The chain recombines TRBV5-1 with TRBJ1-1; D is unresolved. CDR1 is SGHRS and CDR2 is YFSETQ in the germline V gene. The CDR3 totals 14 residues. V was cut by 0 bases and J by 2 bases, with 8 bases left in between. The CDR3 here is CASSLEAENTEAFF. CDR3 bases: TGCGCCAGCAGCTTGGAAGCGGAAAACACTGAAGCTTTCTTT.

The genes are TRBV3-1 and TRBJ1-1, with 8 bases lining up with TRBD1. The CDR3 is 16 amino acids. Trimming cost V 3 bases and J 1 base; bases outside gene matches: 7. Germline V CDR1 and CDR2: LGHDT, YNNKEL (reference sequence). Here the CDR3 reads CASSQDTTGANTEAFF. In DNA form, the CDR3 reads TGTGCCAGCAGCCAGGATACGACAGGGGCGAACACTGAAGCTTTCTTT.

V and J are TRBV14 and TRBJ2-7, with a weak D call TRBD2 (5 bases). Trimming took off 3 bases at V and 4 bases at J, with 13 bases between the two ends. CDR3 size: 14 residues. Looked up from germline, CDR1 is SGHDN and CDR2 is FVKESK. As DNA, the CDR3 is TGTGCCAGCAGCCAGGCAGGACTCCCGTACGAGCAGTACTTC. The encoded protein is CASSQAGLPYEQYF.

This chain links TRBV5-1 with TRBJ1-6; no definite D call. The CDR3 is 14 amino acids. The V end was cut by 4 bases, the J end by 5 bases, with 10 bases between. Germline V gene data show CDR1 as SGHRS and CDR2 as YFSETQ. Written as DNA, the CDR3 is TGCGCCAGCAGCCTTCAGCCAGATAATTCACCCCTCCACTTT. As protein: CASSLQPDNSPLHF.